This T cell receptor beta chain was sequenced during a study of T cells in Graves' hyperthyroidism and ophthalmopathy. Broader study findings: The model predicted ophthalmopathy a median around seven months before onset. Blood also showed most of the thyroid clonotypes that were expanded above 0.001.

CDR3 size: 13 residues. Germline V lookup: CDR1 SGHTA, CDR2 FQGNSA. V lost 1 base and J 11 bases, leaving 14 bases between the germline ends. There were TCR beta CDR3 regions amplified from RNA transcripts. HTBI primers were the set used in a first-round RT-PCR of the TCR CDR3. TCRdb recomputed calls from the multiplex PCR reads with MiXCR, one row per CDR3 protein. Here the sample spans approximately 640,000 distinct CDR3 sequences, 45% being singletons. Each diagnosis was grounded in clinical symptoms, serum thyroxine and TRAb, thyroid ultrasound, and orbital computed tomography. This clonotype was counted between two and nine times. Antigen: not known.

This chain uses TRBV7-2 with TRBJ1-2, with TRBD1 as a possible D gene (6 bases). Sequencing input: peripheral blood or thyroid tissue (not recorded which). This clonotype was sampled from an adult man with Graves' disease, either hyperthyroidism or ophthalmopathy (not recorded which). The CDR3, as DNA: TGTGCCAGCAGCTTAGGAGTGCTGAGGGGGTACACCTTC. Amino acids: CASSLGVLRGYTF.